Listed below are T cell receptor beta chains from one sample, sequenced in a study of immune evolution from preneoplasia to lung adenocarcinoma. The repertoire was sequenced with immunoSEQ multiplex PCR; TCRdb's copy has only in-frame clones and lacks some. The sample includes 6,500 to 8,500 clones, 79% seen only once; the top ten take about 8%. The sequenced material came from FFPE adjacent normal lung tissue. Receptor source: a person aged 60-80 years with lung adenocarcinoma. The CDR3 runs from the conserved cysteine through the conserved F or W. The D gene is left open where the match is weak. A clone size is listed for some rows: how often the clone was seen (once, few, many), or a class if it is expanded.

DNA: TGTGCCAGCATGACAGGGACCGCCGTCGAGCAGTACTTC; CDR3: CASMTGTAVEQYF; J: TRBJ2-7; size: once; length: 13; V: TRBV2; D: TRBD1
DNA: TGTGCCAGCAGTACCCAAGGGGGCTACACCTTC; CDR3: CASSTQGGYTF; J: TRBJ1-2; size: -; length: 11; V: TRBV6-5; D: -
DNA: TGCAGCGTTGGACGGGGGACGGTAGAAACTGAAGCTTTCTTT; CDR3: CSVGRGTVETEAFF; J: TRBJ1-1; size: few; length: 14; V: TRBV29-1; D: -
DNA: TGTGCCAGCAGTGACGAGGGGGGTAGCACAGATACGCAGTATTTT; CDR3: CASSDEGGSTDTQYF; J: TRBJ2-3; size: -; length: 15; V: TRBV6-4; D: -
DNA: TGTGCCAGCAGCCCCCGGACGGAGATGAACACTGAAGCTTTCTTT; CDR3: CASSPRTEMNTEAFF; J: TRBJ1-1; size: -; length: 15; V: TRBV4-2; D: -
DNA: TGTGCCAGCAGTCTCCGCAGCGGGAGGGCCCTTGAAATACGAAAAAATGAGCAGTTCTTC; CDR3: CASSLRSGRALEIRKNEQFF; J: TRBJ2-1; size: -; length: 20; V: TRBV28; D: TRBD2
DNA: TGTGCCAGCAGTCCCTTGGCGGCCGGGGAGCTGTTTTTT; CDR3: CASSPLAAGELFF; J: TRBJ2-2; size: -; length: 13; V: TRBV7-3; D: -
DNA: TGTGCCAGCATCGCGGGGGGGCCAACAGATACGCAGTATTTT; CDR3: CASIAGGPTDTQYF; J: TRBJ2-3; size: -; length: 14; V: TRBV27; D: TRBD2
DNA: TGTGCCAGCAGCCCCTCCAGACAGTCCGCCTCCTCCTACAATGAGCAGTTCTTC; CDR3: CASSPSRQSASSYNEQFF; J: TRBJ2-1; size: -; length: 18; V: TRBV11-2; D: -
DNA: TGTGCCAGCAGCTCAGACCGGGACAGCGTCTATCGGGGCTACACCTTC; CDR3: CASSSDRDSVYRGYTF; J: TRBJ1-2; size: few; length: 16; V: TRBV7-9; D: TRBD1
DNA: TGTGCCAGCAGTGTGTTAGTGGAGGTCCCCTCCCCCTATGGCTACACCTTC; CDR3: CASSVLVEVPSPYGYTF; J: TRBJ1-2; size: -; length: 17; V: TRBV6-1; D: -
DNA: TGTGCCAGCAGCATAACGGACAGCTCTGGAAACACCATATATTTT; CDR3: CASSITDSSGNTIYF; J: TRBJ1-3; size: -; length: 15; V: TRBV11-2; D: -
DNA: TGTGCCAGAAGCTTGGTTTCTGGTTACACAGATACGCAGTATTTT; CDR3: CARSLVSGYTDTQYF; J: TRBJ2-3; size: -; length: 15; V: TRBV5-3; D: -
DNA: TGTGCCAGCAGTGAAGCTATGGACAGGGGTGATGAAGCTTTCTTT; CDR3: CASSEAMDRGDEAFF; J: TRBJ1-1; size: -; length: 15; V: TRBV6-1; D: TRBD1
DNA: TGTGCCAGCAGCCAAGGGGAAGAAGGGGGCCACTATGGCTACACCTTC; CDR3: CASSQGEEGGHYGYTF; J: TRBJ1-2; size: -; length: 16; V: TRBV4-2; D: TRBD1
DNA: TGCAGCGTTCGCGGGCATTCCGGGGGAGATGGCTACACCTTC; CDR3: CSVRGHSGGDGYTF; J: TRBJ1-2; size: -; length: 14; V: TRBV29-1; D: -
DNA: TGTGCCAGCAGTGAAGGTATCGGACAGGGAGGCAATCAGCCCCAGCATTTT; CDR3: CASSEGIGQGGNQPQHF; J: TRBJ1-5; size: -; length: 17; V: TRBV2; D: TRBD1
DNA: TGTGCCAGCAGCCAAGCGAGTAGGACAGAACGGCTGTTTTTT; CDR3: CASSQASRTERLFF; J: TRBJ1-4; size: once; length: 14; V: TRBV4-2; D: -
DNA: TGTGCCATCAGTGAGGCTGGACAGGAGCAATACTTC; CDR3: CAISEAGQEQYF; J: TRBJ2-7; size: -; length: 12; V: TRBV10-3; D: TRBD1